This T cell receptor (beta chain) was recorded in a study of identical twins. Study-wide points: Beta out-of-frame sequences showed weaker excess sharing between twins.

Note on this clonotype: The antigen is unknown.

It was template switching that added a universal primer site, and there were unique molecular identifiers on the cDNA. One entry per CDR3 protein results from TCRdb running MiXCR on the 5' RACE reads. The sample carries 350,000 to 450,000 distinct CDR3 sequences, less than 20% recorded once. Germline CDR1 SGHDT, CDR2 YYEEEE. The CDR3 sequence is 14 residues long. The junction had 8 bases not matched to a gene; V was cut back by 4 bases and J by 6 bases. The rearrangement uses TRBV5-6 and TRBJ2-7; the match to TRBD2 covers 9 bases. The clonotype originates from a middle-aged man in good health. Sequenced sample: naive T cells sorted from blood. The CDR3 loop is CASSQGGGAGEQYF. CDR3 nucleotide sequence: TGTGCCAGCAGCCAAGGCGGGGGGGCCGGCGAGCAGTACTTC.